These T cell receptor beta chains were read from a single sample in a study of early T cells in non-severe SARS-CoV-2 infection. TCRdb independently ran MiXCR on the 5' RACE reads; one entry per CDR3 protein. Of approximately 46,000 distinct CDR3 sequences in the sample, 5.5% to 7.5% were seen once. The sample was whole blood. The receptor source for this set is an adult who was a healthcare worker with PCR-confirmed SARS-CoV-2 infection or an uninfected control (not recorded which). The CDR3 runs from the conserved cysteine through the conserved F or W. D genes are given only for firm matches. Clone size is not always given. Where it is, it says once, few, many or a class for expanded clones.

D gene,clone size,V gene,J gene,CDR3 DNA,CDR3 protein
TRBD2,few,TRBV12-3/TRBV12-4,TRBJ2-1,TGTGCCAGCCGATACAGACTAGCGGGGGGAAACAATGAGCAGTTCTTC,CASRYRLAGGNNEQFF
.,many,TRBV9,TRBJ2-3,TGTGCCAGCAGCGTAGCCCTGGGGGGCACAACAGATACGCAGTATTTT,CASSVALGGTTDTQYF
.,.,TRBV25-1,TRBJ2-5,TGTGCCAGCAGTGAACCTAACAAAGGGGGGGTCCAAGAGACCCAGTACTTC,CASSEPNKGGVQETQYF
.,many,TRBV30,TRBJ2-1,TGTGCCTGGCAGCTTAGGAGCTCCTACAATGAGCAGTTCTTC,CAWQLRSSYNEQFF
TRBD1,few,TRBV7-2,TRBJ2-7,TGTGCCAGCAGCCCAACCACAGGACAGGACTACGAGCAGTACTTC,CASSPTTGQDYEQYF
TRBD1,few,TRBV19,TRBJ1-2,TGTGCCAGTAGTGCCACCGGGACAGGCTATGGCTACACCTTC,CASSATGTGYGYTF
.,many,TRBV5-5,TRBJ1-5,TGTGCCAGCAGCTTCCAGGGGAGAGATCAGCCCCAGCATTTT,CASSFQGRDQPQHF
.,many,TRBV12-3/TRBV12-4,TRBJ2-7,TGTGCCAGCAGTTTCGCTGGGACCTACGAGCAGTACTTC,CASSFAGTYEQYF
TRBD1,many,TRBV5-6,TRBJ2-2,TGTGCCAGCAGCGCGATTGCCTTCAGGGGGACGAACACCGGGGAGCTGTTTTTT,CASSAIAFRGTNTGELFF
TRBD1,many,TRBV6-5,TRBJ2-4,TGTGCCAGCAGTTACTCAAGGACAGGGAAACAGTACTTC,CASSYSRTGKQYF
TRBD1,.,TRBV27,TRBJ2-6,TGTGCCAGCAGTTTATTCAAGGGGGCATCTGGGGCCAACGTCCTGACTTTC,CASSLFKGASGANVLTF
.,.,TRBV7-2,TRBJ1-3,TGTGCCAGCAGCTCCGATCGAAACACCATATATTTT,CASSSDRNTIYF
.,.,TRBV6-1,TRBJ1-6,TGTGCCAGCACCCCGGGACGAGAGTCACCCCTCCACTTT,CASTPGRESPLHF
.,.,TRBV6-2/TRBV6-3,TRBJ2-5,TGTGCCAGCAGTGCCATAGATGAGACCCAGTACTTC,CASSAIDETQYF
TRBD2,many,TRBV2,TRBJ2-1,TGTGCCGGGGGACTAGCGGGGGCCCTTGAGCAGTTCTTC,CAGGLAGALEQFF
.,.,TRBV28,TRBJ2-7,TGTGCCAGCAGTGCCACGGTCTACGAGCAGTACTTC,CASSATVYEQYF
.,.,TRBV12-3/TRBV12-4,TRBJ1-6,TGTGCCAGCAGTTCACTGGGGGGCCCCTCACCCCTCCACTTT,CASSSLGGPSPLHF
TRBD1,.,TRBV28,TRBJ1-4,TGTGCCAGCAGTCCAATAGCCGTGACAGGGCGGAATGAAAAACTGTTTTTT,CASSPIAVTGRNEKLFF
.,many,TRBV15,TRBJ1-5,TGTGCCACCAGCAGAGATCATCAGCCCCAGCATTTT,CATSRDHQPQHF
TRBD1,few,TRBV4-1,TRBJ1-1,TGCGCCAGCAGCCAAGATCCCGGACAGGGGACGGGGACTGAAGCTTTCTTT,CASSQDPGQGTGTEAFF
.,few,TRBV3-1,TRBJ1-2,TGTGCCAGCAGCCCTTCACAGAGTAACTATGGCTACACCTTC,CASSPSQSNYGYTF
.,many,TRBV21-1,TRBJ1-4,TGTGCCAGCAGCCCAGGGGCAGGGGGCAATGAAAAACTGTTTTTT,CASSPGAGGNEKLFF
TRBD1,many,TRBV10-3,TRBJ1-3,TGTGCCATCACCCCAGGGGGCCAGGGGAGCTCTGGAAACACCATATATTTT,CAITPGGQGSSGNTIYF
.,many,TRBV19,TRBJ2-5,TGTGCCAGTAGTGCCGTTGGGACAAGGCAAGAGACCCAGTACTTC,CASSAVGTRQETQYF
.,many,TRBV3-1,TRBJ2-7,TGTGCCAGCAGCCCCAAGGCCGCGTCCTACGAGCAGTACTTC,CASSPKAASYEQYF
.,few,TRBV7-2,TRBJ2-1,TGTGCCAGCAGCTTAGCTCCAGGGTCCTACAATGAGCAGTTCTTC,CASSLAPGSYNEQFF
.,few,TRBV20-1,TRBJ1-6,TGCAGTGCTGAGGCGAATTCACCCCTCCACTTT,CSAEANSPLHF
.,many,TRBV7-2,TRBJ1-5,TGTGCCAGCAGCTTAGGCGGAGAAGTGAGCAATCAGCCCCAGCATTTT,CASSLGGEVSNQPQHF
.,many,TRBV12-3/TRBV12-4,TRBJ1-1,TGTGCCAGCAGACAGGGTCCCCTAAACACTGAAGCTTTCTTT,CASRQGPLNTEAFF
TRBD2,few,TRBV7-9,TRBJ2-4,TGTGCCAGCAGTCCGGCCCACGGGGGACTAGGGGTGAACATTCAGTACTTC,CASSPAHGGLGVNIQYF
.,many,TRBV12-5,TRBJ1-1,TGTGCTAGTGGTTTGGGCACTGAAGCTTTCTTT,CASGLGTEAFF
.,medium-sized,TRBV20-1,TRBJ2-7,TGCAGTGCGGGGGACAAGGGTACCTACGAGCAGTACTTC,CSAGDKGTYEQYF
TRBD1,.,TRBV13,TRBJ1-6,TGTGCCAGCAGCTTGGGACAGGGGGCTTCACCCCTCCACTTT,CASSLGQGASPLHF
TRBD2,.,TRBV5-5,TRBJ2-1,TGTGCCAGCAGCGGGACTAGCGGGGGCAGGAATGAGCAGTTCTTC,CASSGTSGGRNEQFF
TRBD1,many,TRBV7-9,TRBJ1-4,TGTGCCAGCAGCCTAAACAGGGGAGCTAATGAAAAACTGTTTTTT,CASSLNRGANEKLFF
.,many,TRBV29-1,TRBJ2-4,TGCAGCGTTGGAACAGGGGGGGACATTCAGTACTTC,CSVGTGGDIQYF
TRBD1,many,TRBV11-2,TRBJ2-7,TGTGCCAGCAGCCCCCTCCGGGACAGGGGCTACGAGCAGTACTTC,CASSPLRDRGYEQYF
.,few,TRBV14,TRBJ1-2,TGTGCCAGCAGCCAAGGGGCAGCTACTAACTATGGCTACACCTTC,CASSQGAATNYGYTF
.,.,TRBV27,TRBJ2-5,TGTGCCAGCAGTCGGCTTCAGGATTCGGCGGGGGCGGCAGAGACCCAGTACTTC,CASSRLQDSAGAAETQYF
.,medium-sized,TRBV10-3,TRBJ2-3,TGTGCCATCAGTGAGTCGACACGGGATACGCAGTATTTT,CAISESTRDTQYF
TRBD1,many,TRBV6-2/TRBV6-3,TRBJ1-1,TGTGCCAGCAGATACTTGACAGGGTTCACTGAAGCTTTCTTT,CASRYLTGFTEAFF
.,.,TRBV20-1,TRBJ2-7,TGCAGTGCTAGGGTGAGATCCTACGAGCAGTACTTC,CSARVRSYEQYF
.,many,TRBV7-9,TRBJ1-2,TGTGCCAGCAGCTTATTCGAAAGGGCCTCCTTC,CASSLFERASF
.,.,TRBV30,TRBJ2-7,TGTGCCTGGAGTGTACGGTGGAGCGAGCAGTACTTC,CAWSVRWSEQYF
.,.,TRBV19,TRBJ2-1,TGTGCCAGTAGTATTGAAAATGAGCAGTTCTTC,CASSIENEQFF
TRBD1,few,TRBV11-2,TRBJ2-7,TGTGCCAGCAGCTTATATCCCCGGACAGGGGAGAACGAGCAGTACTTC,CASSLYPRTGENEQYF
.,.,TRBV20-1,TRBJ2-1,TGCAGTGCTATCCGGAGCTCCTACAATGAGCAGTTCTTC,CSAIRSSYNEQFF
.,many,TRBV7-2,TRBJ1-6,TGTGCCAGCAGCCCGGGTCTTACAGATAATTCACCCCTCCACTTT,CASSPGLTDNSPLHF
TRBD1,.,TRBV20-1,TRBJ1-4,TGCAGTGCGAGAAGACAGGGGGCTACTGAAAAACTGTTTTTT,CSARRQGATEKLFF
.,.,TRBV10-2,TRBJ2-7,TGCGCCAGCAGTGGGGCGGACTACGAGCAGTACTTC,CASSGADYEQYF
TRBD1,many,TRBV11-2,TRBJ2-1,TGTGCCAGCAGTCCGACAGGGGATGAGCAGTTCTTC,CASSPTGDEQFF
.,few,TRBV11-2,TRBJ2-7,TGTGCCAGCAGTCGTAAACCGGTCACTATAACGGACGAGCAGTACTTC,CASSRKPVTITDEQYF